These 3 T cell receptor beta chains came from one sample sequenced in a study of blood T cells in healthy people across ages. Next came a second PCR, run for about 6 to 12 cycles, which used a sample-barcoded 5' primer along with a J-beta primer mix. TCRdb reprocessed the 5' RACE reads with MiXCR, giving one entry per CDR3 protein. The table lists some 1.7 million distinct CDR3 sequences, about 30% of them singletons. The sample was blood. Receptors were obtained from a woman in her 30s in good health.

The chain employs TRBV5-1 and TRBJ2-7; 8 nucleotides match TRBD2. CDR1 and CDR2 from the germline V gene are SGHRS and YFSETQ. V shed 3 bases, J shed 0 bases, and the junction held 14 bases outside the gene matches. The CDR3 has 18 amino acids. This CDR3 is CASSSSPGTSGSSYEQYF. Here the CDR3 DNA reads TGCGCCAGCAGCTCTAGTCCCGGGACTAGTGGGAGCTCCTACGAGCAGTACTTC.

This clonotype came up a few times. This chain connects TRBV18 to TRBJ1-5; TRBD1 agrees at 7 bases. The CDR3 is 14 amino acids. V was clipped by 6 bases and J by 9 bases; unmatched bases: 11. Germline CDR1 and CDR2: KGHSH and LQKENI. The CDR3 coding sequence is TGTGCCAGCTCGAAGACAGGGCCCGATGGGCCCCAGCATTTT. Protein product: CASSKTGPDGPQHF.

CDR3 bases: TGCGCCAGCAGCCAAGCCCCAGGGAGCACAGATACGCAGTATTTT. Protein: CASSQAPGSTDTQYF. The chain combines TRBV4-1 with TRBJ2-3; perhaps TRBD1 as D (5 bases). Germline V lookup: CDR1 MGHRA, CDR2 YSYEKL. The CDR3 length is 15 residues. Trimming removed 1 base at V and 0 bases at J, with 8 bases between.